This T cell receptor beta chain emerged from a study of CD8 T cell repertoires and HIV-1 epitope variants. Using immunoSEQ multiplex PCR, the repertoire was profiled, and TCRdb retains in-frame clones only, with some absent. This sample has tens of thousands of clones, with 70% to 75% found just once. Germline assignment: CDR1 SEHNR and CDR2 FQNEAQ (reference sequence). The CDR3 length is 13 residues. V dropped 6 bases and J dropped 8 bases, with 16 bases sitting between them. The source material was uncultured baseline CD8+ T cells from peripheral blood mononuclear cells (PBMCs). This TCR came from a male donor with HIV. The rearrangement joins TRBV7-9 to TRBJ1-2; D is unclear. CDR3 loop: CASREQRARGYTF. Here the CDR3 DNA reads TGTGCCAGCAGGGAACAGAGGGCGCGGGGCTACACCTTC.